This T cell receptor (beta chain) originates from a study of blood T cell repertoires in COVID-19. Only in-frame clones appear in the TCRdb table, and some are missing; sequencing was by immunoSEQ multiplex PCR. The sample carries about half a million clones, roughly 89% recorded once. The CDR3 has 15 amino acids. V lost 4 bases to trimming and J lost 2 bases; unmatched junction nucleotides: 3. Germline V gene data show CDR1 as KGHDR and CDR2 as SFDVKD. The sample taken for sequencing was peripheral blood. The receptor's source is a man younger than 35 with COVID-19, enrolled during active disease. This rearrangement joins TRBV24-1 to TRBJ1-2; 10 nucleotides match TRBD1. The CDR3, as DNA: TGTGCCACCAGTGACCTGGGACAGGGGAACTATGGCTACACCTTC. Translating it yields CATSDLGQGNYGYTF.